The table lists the clone carrying this T cell receptor (beta chain) with many counts. Its cognate antigen is unknown. The record originates from a study of early T cells in non-severe SARS-CoV-2 infection. Attachment of unique molecular identifiers was made to individual cDNA molecules. TCRdb processed the 5' RACE reads anew with MiXCR; each CDR3 protein has one entry. The sample contains 75,000 to 80,000 distinct CDR3 sequences, roughly a sixth of which appear only once. This CDR3 is built from 13 residues. Germline lookup yields CDR1 MDHEN and CDR2 SYDVKM. Trimming removed 8 bases from V and 2 bases from J, with 13 bases in between. Study results and caveats: There was a bias toward anti-spike CD8 responses in VDJdb matching, which missed private and CD4 specificities.

The chain joins TRBV28 to TRBJ2-7, with TRBD1 as a possible D gene (5 bases). The source is an adult who was a healthcare worker with PCR-confirmed SARS-CoV-2 infection or an uninfected control (not recorded which). The specimen sequenced was whole blood. In DNA form, the CDR3 reads TGTGCCAGCCTTCGACAGAGCCCCTACGAGCAGTACTTC. Protein product: CASLRQSPYEQYF.